This T cell receptor beta chain was retrieved from a study of blood T cells in healthy people across ages. Background on the study: Every two T cells gave about one barcoded beta molecule via template switching. Study outcomes and limitations: When set beside aged donors, long-lived donors presented more naive CD4+ cells and higher diversity. Diversity estimated from one million T cells was considered an underestimate.

No fewer than 6.5 million PBMCs went into each sample. The use of a sample-barcoded 5' primer and a J-beta primer mix characterized a second PCR of 7 to 11 cycles. TCRdb fed the 5' RACE reads into MiXCR, producing one record per CDR3 protein. Of around 690,000 distinct CDR3 sequences listed, approximately 50% are singletons. Worth noting for this clonotype: Its target is unknown.

Sequencing was done on a sample of blood. The TCR sequence derives from a man in his sixties in good health.

The CDR3 DNA reads as TGCGCCAGCAGCTCACAGGGCGCGGTTCCAGATACGCAGTATTTT. It codes for CASSSQGAVPDTQYF. The chain has TRBV5-1 and TRBJ2-3; D may be TRBD1 (6 bases). Trimming removed 3 bases at V and 4 bases at J, with 15 bases between. Germline lookup yields CDR1 SGHRS and CDR2 YFSETQ. CDR3 length: 15 amino acids.